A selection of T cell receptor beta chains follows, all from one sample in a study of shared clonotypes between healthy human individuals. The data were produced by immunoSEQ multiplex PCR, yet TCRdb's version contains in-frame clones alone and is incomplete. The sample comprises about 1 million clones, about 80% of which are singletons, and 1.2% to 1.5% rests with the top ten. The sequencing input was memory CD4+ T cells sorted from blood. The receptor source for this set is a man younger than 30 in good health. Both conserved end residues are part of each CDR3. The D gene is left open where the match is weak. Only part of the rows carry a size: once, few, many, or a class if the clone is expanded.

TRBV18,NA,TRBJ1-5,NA,CASSPDSPLVSNQPQHF,TGTGCCAGCTCGCCGGACAGTCCCTTGGTGAGCAATCAGCCCCAGCATTTT
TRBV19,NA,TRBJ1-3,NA,CASQNGPGNTIYF,TGTGCCAGTCAAAATGGCCCTGGAAACACCATATATTTT
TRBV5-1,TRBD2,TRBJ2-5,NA,CASSLGAGGLQETQYF,TGCGCCAGCAGCTTGGGAGCGGGGGGACTCCAAGAGACCCAGTACTTC
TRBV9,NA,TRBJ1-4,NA,CASSVAINEKLFF,TGTGCCAGCAGCGTAGCTATCAATGAAAAACTGTTTTTT
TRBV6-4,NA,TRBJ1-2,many,CASSGEGYGYTF,TGTGCCAGCAGTGGTGAAGGGTATGGCTACACCTTC
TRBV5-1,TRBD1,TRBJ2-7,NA,CASSPRGQGTLEQYF,TGCGCCAGCAGCCCGCGGGGACAGGGGACCCTCGAGCAGTACTTC
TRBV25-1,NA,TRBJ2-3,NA,CASSESRSSSTDTQYF,TGTGCCAGCAGTGAATCAAGGTCTAGCAGCACAGATACGCAGTATTTT
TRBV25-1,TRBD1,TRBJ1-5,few,CASRFVCGTAGNQPQHF,TGTGCCAGCAGATTTGTATGCGGGACAGCTGGCAATCAGCCCCAGCATTTT
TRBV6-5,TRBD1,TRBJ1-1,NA,CASHSPGGATEAFF,TGTGCCAGTCACAGCCCAGGGGGAGCCACTGAAGCTTTCTTT
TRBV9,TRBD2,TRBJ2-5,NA,CASSVPTASGRETQYF,TGTGCCAGCAGCGTACCCACGGCTAGCGGGAGGGAGACCCAGTACTTC
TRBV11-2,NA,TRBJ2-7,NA,CAGSRKTGSEQYF,TGTGCCGGCAGCCGTAAAACAGGTAGCGAGCAGTACTTC
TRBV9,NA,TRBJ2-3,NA,CASSVGLTGTDTQYF,TGTGCCAGCAGCGTAGGACTGACTGGTACAGATACGCAGTATTTT
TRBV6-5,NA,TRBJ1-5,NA,CASSRGAFNQPQHF,TGTGCCAGCAGTCGTGGGGCATTCAATCAGCCCCAGCATTTT
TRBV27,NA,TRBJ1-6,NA,CASSRRPGFMDSPLHF,TGTGCCAGCAGCCGCCGGCCCGGGTTTATGGATTCACCCCTCCACTTT
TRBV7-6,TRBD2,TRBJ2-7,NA,CASSPMRGGYEQYF,TGTGCCAGCAGCCCGATGCGGGGGGGCTACGAGCAGTACTTC
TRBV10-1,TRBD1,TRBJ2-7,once,CASSSGTGPYEQYF,TGCGCCAGCAGTTCCGGGACAGGACCCTACGAGCAGTACTTC
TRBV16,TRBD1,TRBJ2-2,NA,CASSPDDILTGVLNTGELFF,TGTGCCAGCAGCCCTGACGACATCTTAACAGGGGTTCTGAACACCGGGGAGCTGTTTTTT
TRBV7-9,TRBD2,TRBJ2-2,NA,CASSSILAGGTGELFF,TGTGCCAGCAGCTCCATACTAGCGGGGGGTACCGGGGAGCTGTTTTTT
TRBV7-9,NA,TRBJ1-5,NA,CASSLVSNQDQPQHF,TGTGCCAGCAGCTTAGTTAGTAATCAGGATCAGCCCCAGCATTTT
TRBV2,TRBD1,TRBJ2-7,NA,CASSVDGTGGAYEQYF,TGTGCCAGCAGTGTCGATGGGACAGGGGGGGCCTACGAGCAGTACTTC
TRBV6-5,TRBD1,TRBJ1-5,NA,CASRTGQGGQPQHF,TGTGCCAGCAGGACGGGACAGGGGGGTCAGCCCCAGCATTTT
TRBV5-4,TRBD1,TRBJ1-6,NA,CASSSPPGQGYSPLHF,TGTGCCAGCAGCTCCCCACCGGGACAGGGGTATTCACCCCTCCACTTT
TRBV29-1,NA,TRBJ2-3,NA,CSPILRGTQYF,TGCAGCCCAATCCTCAGGGGTACGCAGTATTTT
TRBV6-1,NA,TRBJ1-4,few,CATSGTLNEKLFF,TGTGCCACTTCCGGGACACTTAATGAAAAACTGTTTTTT
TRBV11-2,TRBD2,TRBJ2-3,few,CASSQTSGRGTDTQYF,TGTGCCAGCAGCCAGACTAGCGGGAGGGGCACAGATACGCAGTATTTT
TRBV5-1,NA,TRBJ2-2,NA,CASSLEPRDTGELFF,TGCGCCAGCAGCTTGGAGCCCCGGGACACCGGGGAGCTGTTTTTT
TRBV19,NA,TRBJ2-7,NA,CASSSLEAAGKTYEQYF,TGTGCCAGTAGTTCCCTGGAGGCAGCAGGGAAGACCTACGAGCAGTACTTC
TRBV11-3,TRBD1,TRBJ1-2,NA,CASSFRTGALNYGYTF,TGTGCCAGCAGCTTTAGGACAGGGGCTCTTAACTATGGCTACACCTTC
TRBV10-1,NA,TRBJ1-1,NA,CASSQALNTEAFF,TGCGCCAGCAGCCAGGCATTGAACACTGAAGCTTTCTTT
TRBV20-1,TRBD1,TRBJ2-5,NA,CSARGETQYF,TGCAGTGCCAGGGGGGAGACCCAGTACTTC
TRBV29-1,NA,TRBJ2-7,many,CSVETVSSYEQYF,TGCAGCGTTGAAACAGTGAGCTCCTACGAGCAGTACTTC
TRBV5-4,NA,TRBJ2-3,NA,CASNPTGSTDTQYF,TGTGCCAGCAACCCCACGGGAAGCACAGATACGCAGTATTTT
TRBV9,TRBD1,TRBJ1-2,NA,CASSSTGQGDGYTF,TGTGCCAGCAGCTCGACGGGACAGGGTGATGGCTACACCTTC
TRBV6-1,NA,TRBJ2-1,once,CASSADYNEQFF,TGTGCCAGCAGTGCAGACTACAATGAGCAGTTCTTC
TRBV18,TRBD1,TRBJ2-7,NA,CASSPTGDRAKEQYF,TGTGCCAGCTCACCTACTGGGGACAGGGCTAAAGAGCAGTACTTC
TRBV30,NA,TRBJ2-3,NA,CAWSVGGIGTDTQYF,TGTGCCTGGAGTGTTGGAGGGATTGGCACAGATACGCAGTATTTT
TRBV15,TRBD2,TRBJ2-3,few,CATSRGWGGSTHTDTQYF,TGTGCCACCAGCAGAGGATGGGGGGGAAGTACCCACACAGATACGCAGTATTTT
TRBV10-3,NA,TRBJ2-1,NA,CAIKVAAANEQFF,TGTGCCATCAAGGTAGCGGCAGCTAATGAGCAGTTCTTC
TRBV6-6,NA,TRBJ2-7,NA,CASQSGYYEQYF,TGTGCCAGCCAATCAGGGTACTACGAGCAGTACTTC
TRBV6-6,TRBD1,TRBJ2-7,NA,CASNPSGDSHSYEQYF,TGTGCCAGCAACCCATCAGGGGACAGTCACTCCTACGAGCAGTACTTC
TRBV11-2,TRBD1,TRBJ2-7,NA,CASSASSGTASSYEQYF,TGTGCCAGCAGCGCATCGTCTGGGACAGCCAGTTCTTACGAGCAGTACTTC
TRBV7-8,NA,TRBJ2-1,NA,CASSLGSGSDEQFF,TGTGCCAGCAGCCTAGGCTCCGGATCGGATGAGCAGTTCTTC
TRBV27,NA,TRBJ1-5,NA,CASSSRWDQPQHF,TGTGCCAGCAGTTCGCGCTGGGATCAGCCCCAGCATTTT
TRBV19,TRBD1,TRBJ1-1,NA,CASSIAGTVNTEAFF,TGTGCCAGTAGTATAGCAGGGACAGTGAACACTGAAGCTTTCTTT
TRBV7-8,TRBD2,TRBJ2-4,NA,CASSPDAGAAKNIQYF,TGTGCCAGCAGCCCCGACGCGGGAGCGGCCAAAAACATTCAGTACTTC
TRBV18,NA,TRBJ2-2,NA,CASSPGQGNTGELFF,TGTGCCAGCTCACCTGGCCAGGGGAACACCGGGGAGCTGTTTTTT
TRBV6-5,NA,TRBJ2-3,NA,CASSYSGPNTDTQYF,TGTGCCAGCAGTTACTCGGGCCCCAACACAGATACGCAGTATTTT
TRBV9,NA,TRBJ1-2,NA,CASSGGRGVIYGYTF,TGTGCCAGCAGCGGGGGTAGGGGAGTAATCTATGGCTACACCTTC
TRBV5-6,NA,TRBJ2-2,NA,CASSLGGYFTGELFF,TGTGCCAGCAGCTTGGGTGGATACTTCACCGGGGAGCTGTTTTTT